This record concerns one T cell receptor (beta chain) sequence. Which antigen it targets is not known. Base qualities are not provided; no much larger clone lies one nucleotide away. The data belong to a study of neurological immune-mediated disorders (dated by TCRdb to between 2018 and 2021). Notes on the research overall: The study compared peripheral blood TCR-beta repertoires of HTLV-I-associated myelopathy (HAM/TSP) patients, multiple sclerosis patients and healthy controls using UMI-based sequencing. Alongside PBMC samples, the set of fewer than 110 TCR-beta libraries contained longitudinal samples, technical triplicates, and paired CD4+ and CD8+ T-cell subsets that had been sorted. Of the roughly 71 subjects in the cohort, about 14 were HAM/TSP patients, some 35 were multiple sclerosis patients, and 20 were healthy controls. On the study overall, not on this receptor specifically: Across subjects, expanded clones never shared an identical CDR3 amino acid sequence, which suggests that the TCR-beta repertoires in every group were private. TCR clonal expansion was highest in HAM/TSP patients and lowest in MS patients, with MS patients falling below even healthy controls.

Blood bank volunteers in Maryland, USA served as the healthy controls. For unsorted PBMC libraries, 2 million PBMCs were used after storage in RNAlater at -80 degrees C until RNA extraction. Peripheral blood was subjected to Ficoll-Hypaque density gradient centrifugation to isolate PBMCs, which were then cryopreserved in liquid nitrogen. Its CDR3 holds 15 amino acids, cysteine through phenylalanine. Only CDR3 DNA is held: 45 bases, read in frame from base 1. Per the germline V gene, MNHEY is the CDR1 and SVGEGT is the CDR2. The trim is 2 bases for V and 3 bases for J, with a gap of 11 bases between the germline ends. cDNA was synthesized by template-switch 5'RACE using a primer with a 10-nucleotide random unique molecular identifier that tagged each TCR transcript. Every sequencing run yielded over 170 million TCR-beta sequences covering 15-18 subjects. The RNeasy kit was used to extract total RNA. The KAPA Real-time Library Amplification kit was used to amplify TCR-beta VDJ regions with primers targeting the TCR constant region and the 5'RACE anchor. Sample indexes and Illumina adaptors were added in a first PCR, and a second PCR then increased library yield. After purification with Ampure beads, the TCR product of roughly 650 bp was size-selected on a 2% E-gel SizeSelection system. Before pooling, library quality was checked on a Bioanalyzer, concentration was measured with Qubit, and libraries were quantified with the Kapa Library Quantification kit. Libraries were sequenced paired-end 2 x 150 bp on an Illumina HiSeq 2500. To increase sequence diversity, 25-30% phiX was spiked into each library pool. The paper's data handling went like this. The UMI-based MiGEC pipeline processed quality-filtered reads and removed over 75% of raw TCR sequences during error correction. IMGT germline references were used for aligning VDJ genes, and each clonotype was defined as a unique CDR3 amino acid sequence together with its V-J genes. VDJtools evaluated clonal expansion, Shannon diversity and CDR3 relatedness (CalcPairwiseDistances, ClusterSamples); CLCbio workbench built phylogenetic trees. Expanded clones were defined as having at least 8 unique UMIs, based on coefficient-of-variation modelling across technical triplicates. Through fastp at Q25 and MiXCR, TCRdb rebuilt clones from the public reads, retaining in-frame beta chains. Identical CDR3 proteins give one entry, which carries the most common genes and DNA. TCRdb, not the authors, supplied the V and J calls. The sample profile shows under 60,000 distinct CDR3 sequences; approximately 15% of them were found once. 4% to 5.5% of the sample is held by the ten biggest clonotypes.

The sample comprised PBMCs. The receptor chain draws on TRBV6-2 or TRBV6-3 and TRBJ2-1; TRBD2 is possibly the D segment (5 matching bases). The clonotype was recovered from a man in his 60s in good health. The CDR3 here reads CASSYGLADYNEQFF. The DNA sequence is given as TGTGCCAGCAGTTACGGGCTAGCAGACTACAATGAGCAGTTCTTC.